This paragraph covers one TCR beta chain sequence. The record originates from a study of blood T cell repertoires in COVID-19. Study-level background: There were acute and convalescent COVID-19 samples, and they came from the United States, Italy and Spain.

In the source study's methods: The assay estimated nucleated cells by amplifying reference gene primers. The assay was immunoSEQ multiplex PCR, and TCRdb's table has in-frame clones only and misses some. V and J calls and clone size come straight from that table; D and trimming were deduced from the DNA. The sample has about 260,000 clones, nearly 85% seen once. Trimming at V came to 10 bases and at J to 1 base, leaving 10 bases not matched to a gene. The CDR3 sequence is 14 residues long. CDR1 is LNHDA and CDR2 is SQIVND in the germline V gene (reference sequence). The receptor's source is a human donor in a cohort sampled during active COVID-19. The V gene is TRBV19, the J gene TRBJ2-7; 7 bases fit TRBD2. The specimen sequenced was peripheral blood. CDR3 amino acids: CATREEPMSYEQYF. The CDR3 DNA reads as TGTGCCACCCGGGAGGAGCCTATGTCCTACGAGCAGTACTTC. Drawing the rest from reference TRBV19 and TRBJ2-7, the complete variable domain is DGGITQSPKYLFRKEGQNVTLSCEQNLNHDAMYWYRQDPGQGLRLIYYSQIVNDFQKGDIAEGYSVSREKKESFPLTVTSAQKNPTAFYLCATREEPMSYEQYFGPGTRLTVT.